A selection of T cell receptor beta chains follows, all from one sample in a study of CD8 T cells in Susac syndrome. TCRdb re-derived calls from the immunoSEQ multiplex PCR reads in MiXCR, one entry per CDR3 protein. This sample has around 150,000 distinct CDR3 sequences, with around 96% found just once. Sequenced input: CD4+ T cells from PBMCs. These receptors were obtained from a human donor with multiple sclerosis. The CDR3 runs from the conserved cysteine through the conserved F or W. The D gene is left open where the match is weak. Some rows mark clone size as missing; the rest say once, few, many or name a class of expanded clone.

clone_size	v_call	d_call	j_call	cdr3_nt	cdr3_aa
-	TRBV20-1	TRBD1	TRBJ2-7	TGCAGTGCTGCGGGACAGGGAACCCTCTACGAGCAGTACTTC	CSAAGQGTLYEQYF
-	TRBV20-1	-	TRBJ2-4	TGCAGTGCTTCCCCGGGAGCCAAAAACATTCAGTACTTC	CSASPGAKNIQYF
-	TRBV2	TRBD1	TRBJ2-3	TGTGCCAGCAGACGGACAGGGGACGATACGCAGTATTTT	CASRRTGDDTQYF
-	TRBV20-1	-	TRBJ1-1	TGCAGTGCTGAAACGAGGGATGAAGCTTTCTTT	CSAETRDEAFF
-	TRBV3-1	-	TRBJ2-3	TGTGCCAGCAGCGACGTAGGGGATACGCAGTATTTT	CASSDVGDTQYF
-	TRBV5-1	-	TRBJ1-1	TGCGCCAGCAGCTTGGTGGGGGCTGGTGAAGCTTTCTTT	CASSLVGAGEAFF
few	TRBV5-6	TRBD1	TRBJ1-5	TGTGCCAGCAGCCTAGGGACAGGGAGCAATCAGCCCCAGCATTTT	CASSLGTGSNQPQHF
-	TRBV7-8	-	TRBJ2-1	TGTGCCAGCAGCTTAGCGTTATGGGGACAAGGCTACAATGAGCAGTTCTTC	CASSLALWGQGYNEQFF
-	TRBV3-1	-	TRBJ1-6	TGTGCCAGCAGCCCCAGGGAAGGATCACCCCTCCACTTT	CASSPREGSPLHF
-	TRBV3-1	-	TRBJ1-1	TGTGCCAGCAGTTATTACGGGACACCAAACACTGAAGCTTTCTTT	CASSYYGTPNTEAFF
-	TRBV6-5	-	TRBJ2-7	TGTGCCAGCAGCTATGGACAAAATGCCTACGAGCAGTACTTC	CASSYGQNAYEQYF
-	TRBV29-1	-	TRBJ2-1	TGCAGCGCTAAGAGGGGTGGGGCGGACAATGAGCAGTTCTTC	CSAKRGGADNEQFF
-	TRBV20-1	-	TRBJ2-5	TGCAGTGCTACCAATATCCAGGGCCAAGAGACCCAGTACTTC	CSATNIQGQETQYF
-	TRBV25-1	TRBD1	TRBJ2-3	TGTGCCAGCAGTGCGACAGGGGGTGGAATCAGCGGCCCCACAGATACGCAGTATTTT	CASSATGGGISGPTDTQYF
few	TRBV4-2	-	TRBJ2-7	TGTGCCAGCAGCCAAGTGGGGCAGGGACGGAACGAGCAGTACTTC	CASSQVGQGRNEQYF
-	TRBV29-1	-	TRBJ2-1	TGCAGCGTTGGATTCTTAGCGGTTAATGAGCAGTTCTTC	CSVGFLAVNEQFF
-	TRBV9	-	TRBJ1-5	TGTGCCAGCAGCGTTCATGGCGGCAGCAATCAGCCCCAGCATTTT	CASSVHGGSNQPQHF
-	TRBV24-1	-	TRBJ2-6	TGTGCCACCAGTGAAACGGGACGGAGCAGCTCTGGGGCCAACGTCCTGACTTTC	CATSETGRSSSGANVLTF
-	TRBV3-1	-	TRBJ2-7	TGTGCCAGCAGCCAAGTCCGATGGGAGCAGTACTTC	CASSQVRWEQYF
once	TRBV29-1	-	TRBJ2-5	TGCAGCGCCGGACAGACGTACCAAGAGACCCAGTACTTC	CSAGQTYQETQYF
-	TRBV12-3/TRBV12-4	-	TRBJ2-5	TGTGCCAGCAGTTTAAAGGGTGGGACCCAGTACTTC	CASSLKGGTQYF
-	TRBV28	-	TRBJ1-2	TGTGCCAGCAGTTCGCCCGGGACGGCCCCCTATGGCTACACCTTC	CASSSPGTAPYGYTF
-	TRBV28	TRBD2	TRBJ2-7	TGTGCCAGCAGTTCCCAACCCGGGACTAGAGGATACTTC	CASSSQPGTRGYF
-	TRBV29-1	-	TRBJ2-7	TGCAGCGCCGCTCAGGCAACCTCCTACGAGCAGTACTTC	CSAAQATSYEQYF
once	TRBV5-1	-	TRBJ1-5	TGCGCCAGCAGCTTGGGAGGGGACCCGAATCAGCCCCAGCATTTT	CASSLGGDPNQPQHF
-	TRBV9	-	TRBJ1-6	TGTGCCAGCAGGGAGGGTATTGGATCACCCCTCCACTTT	CASREGIGSPLHF
-	TRBV5-6	TRBD1	TRBJ2-1	TGTGCCAGCAGCGATCCCGACAGGGGAAGCTACAATGAGCAGTTCTTC	CASSDPDRGSYNEQFF
-	TRBV10-3	TRBD1	TRBJ1-1	TGTGCCATCCGGGACCGGGACAGGGGGCGAACTGAAGCTTTCTTT	CAIRDRDRGRTEAFF
-	TRBV6-1	-	TRBJ1-2	TGTGCCAGCAGTGAAGGGCAGGGTGGCGGGATTAACTATGGCTACACCTTC	CASSEGQGGGINYGYTF
-	TRBV20-1	-	TRBJ2-1	TGCAGTGCTACCGACAGATTCTTTTACAATGAGCAGTTCTTC	CSATDRFFYNEQFF
-	TRBV6-5	TRBD1	TRBJ1-2	TGTGCCAGCAGTAGAACCGGGACAGCTAACTATGGCTACACCTTC	CASSRTGTANYGYTF
once	TRBV25-1	-	TRBJ2-5	TGTGCCAGCAGTGATGGCAGGGAGGAGACCCAGTACTTC	CASSDGREETQYF